This T cell receptor beta chain emerged from a study of CD8 T cells in ankylosing spondylitis. Points from the study as a whole: Characteristic of ankylosing spondylitis blood, it appeared, was a TCR beta motif comprising roughly 8 highly homologous variants. Previous work reported some of these motif variants in the synovial fluid and blood of reactive arthritis. In ankylosing spondylitis patients, matched synovial fluid reportedly showed significant enrichment of disease-linked clones.

The CDR3 is 13 residues long. In germline, CDR1 is SGDLS, CDR2 YYNGEE. The V end was cut by 3 bases, the J end by 7 bases, with 13 bases between. Each TCR beta library was made by quantitative 5'-RACE that incorporated molecular barcodes. TCRdb fed the 5' RACE reads into MiXCR, producing one record per CDR3 protein. The sample yields around 7,500 distinct CDR3 sequences, more than 8% seen once. This clonotype was picked up many times. Its antigen is undetermined. The chain links TRBV9 to TRBJ1-2; D may be TRBD1 (6 bases). The TCR originated in a male donor with ankylosing spondylitis or in good health (not recorded which). Sequencing used blood, either unsorted or a sorted T cell fraction (not recorded which). The CDR3 spells CASSGEAGVGYTF. The CDR3 coding sequence is TGTGCCAGCAGCGGCGAGGCAGGGGTTGGCTACACCTTC.